Listed below are T cell receptor beta chains from one sample, sequenced in a study of CD8+ T cells in alopecia areata. Method: immunoSEQ multiplex PCR; TCRdb's copy keeps in-frame clones and lacks some. The sample yields approximately 100,000 clones, 80% to 90% seen once. The sample consisted of CD8+ T cells sorted from blood, taken around week 31, from a patient treated with tofacitinib. Receptor source: a human donor with alopecia areata. Each CDR3 is given with its conserved first and last residue. Fields, in order: J gene, V gene, D gene, clone size, CDR3 protein, CDR3 DNA. The D gene is left open where the match is weak. Some rows mark clone size as missing; the rest say once, few, many or name a class of expanded clone.

TRBJ1-5,TRBV5-6,NA,NA,CASSSGGQPQHF,TGTGCCAGCAGCTCCGGGGGGCAGCCCCAGCATTTT
TRBJ2-7,TRBV5-1,NA,NA,CASSPPAEFTYEQYF,TGCGCCAGCAGCCCGCCGGCGGAGTTTACCTACGAGCAGTACTTC
TRBJ2-7,TRBV10-3,NA,NA,CAISEASSRGDEQYF,TGTGCCATCAGTGAGGCATCGTCCCGTGGGGACGAGCAGTACTTC
TRBJ2-7,TRBV2,TRBD1,NA,CASGRTGYDEQYF,TGTGCCAGCGGGAGGACAGGGTACGACGAGCAGTACTTC
TRBJ2-7,TRBV11-2,NA,NA,CASSLMISGYEQYF,TGTGCCAGCAGCCTCATGATTTCGGGATACGAGCAGTACTTC
TRBJ1-4,TRBV27,NA,NA,CASSLSREGEKLFF,TGTGCCAGCAGTTTAAGCAGGGAAGGTGAAAAACTGTTTTTT
TRBJ2-2,TRBV2,TRBD2,NA,CASSWTSQIGELFF,TGTGCCAGCTCTTGGACTAGCCAGATCGGGGAGCTGTTTTTT
TRBJ2-3,TRBV5-1,NA,NA,CASNPEEGHPTQYF,TGCGCCAGCAACCCGGAGGAGGGGCACCCCACGCAGTATTTT
TRBJ2-7,TRBV7-2,NA,NA,CASSPAYEQYF,TGTGCCAGCAGCCCGGCCTACGAGCAGTACTTC
TRBJ2-7,TRBV29-1,TRBD1,few,CSVEDRSGYEQYF,TGCAGCGTTGAGGACAGGAGCGGATACGAGCAGTACTTC
TRBJ1-4,TRBV6-1,NA,NA,CATRIGDEKLFF,TGTGCCACCAGAATTGGTGATGAAAAACTGTTTTTT
TRBJ2-7,TRBV10-3,NA,once,CAISESEQGNEQYF,TGTGCCATCAGTGAGTCGGAACAGGGTAACGAGCAGTACTTC
TRBJ2-7,TRBV6-5,TRBD1,NA,CASWQGAGYEQYF,TGTGCCAGCTGGCAGGGGGCAGGGTACGAGCAGTACTTC
TRBJ2-7,TRBV5-1,TRBD2,NA,CASSSPSGRAGYEQYF,TGCGCCAGCAGCTCTCCTAGCGGGAGGGCCGGATACGAGCAGTACTTC
TRBJ2-7,TRBV5-7,TRBD2,NA,CASSLMGGTNPHEQYF,TGTGCCAGCAGCTTGATGGGCGGGACTAATCCTCACGAGCAGTACTTC
TRBJ2-7,TRBV11-2,NA,NA,CASSSRTYEQYF,TGTGCCAGCAGCTCCCGGACCTACGAGCAGTACTTC
TRBJ2-1,TRBV29-1,TRBD2,NA,CSVEGPSGRSYNEQFF,TGCAGCGTTGAGGGGCCTAGCGGGAGGTCCTACAATGAGCAGTTCTTC
TRBJ2-7,TRBV4-1,NA,NA,CASSQWAGTTYEQYF,TGCGCCAGCAGCCAATGGGCTGGGACAACCTACGAGCAGTACTTC
TRBJ2-7,TRBV2,NA,NA,CASSDLFYEQYF,TGTGCCAGCAGTGACCTTTTCTACGAGCAGTACTTC
TRBJ1-6,TRBV13,TRBD1,NA,CASSSRDSYNSPLHF,TGTGCCAGCAGCTCCCGGGACAGCTATAATTCACCCCTCCACTTT
TRBJ1-5,TRBV10-3,TRBD1,NA,CAISESGTGNNQPQHF,TGTGCCATCAGTGAGTCCGGGACAGGGAACAATCAGCCCCAGCATTTT
TRBJ2-1,TRBV6-5,TRBD2,NA,CASTGLAYNEQFF,TGTGCCAGCACGGGACTAGCCTACAATGAGCAGTTCTTC
TRBJ1-1,TRBV5-1,TRBD1,NA,CASSLGQGAVDTEAFF,TGCGCCAGCAGCCTAGGACAGGGGGCGGTAGACACTGAAGCTTTCTTT
TRBJ2-3,TRBV10-3,TRBD2,NA,CAINPSGGGTDTQYF,TGTGCCATCAATCCTTCGGGGGGGGGAACGGATACGCAGTATTTT
TRBJ1-2,TRBV4-1,NA,NA,CASSQIDTVNYGYTF,TGCGCCAGCAGCCAGATTGACACAGTTAACTATGGCTACACCTTC
TRBJ2-7,TRBV5-1,TRBD2,NA,CASSLELAVNYEQYF,TGCGCCAGCAGCTTGGAACTAGCGGTAAACTACGAGCAGTACTTC
TRBJ2-1,TRBV11-2,NA,few,CASSFTDYNEQFF,TGTGCCAGCAGCTTTACAGACTACAATGAGCAGTTCTTC
TRBJ2-7,TRBV27,NA,NA,CASSLTSSYEQYF,TGTGCCAGCAGTCTCACTTCCTCCTACGAGCAGTACTTC
TRBJ1-4,TRBV29-1,NA,NA,CSVGPDGEKLFF,TGCAGCGTTGGCCCGGACGGGGAAAAACTGTTTTTT
TRBJ1-1,TRBV13,NA,NA,CASSLVGGAGTEAFF,TGTGCCAGCAGCTTAGTTGGGGGGGCTGGGACTGAAGCTTTCTTT
TRBJ2-3,TRBV2,NA,NA,CASSASASTDTQYF,TGTGCCAGCAGTGCTAGCGCCAGCACAGATACGCAGTATTTT
TRBJ2-7,TRBV30,NA,few,CAWSGRGEQYF,TGTGCCTGGAGCGGACGGGGCGAGCAGTACTTC
TRBJ1-1,TRBV7-9,NA,medium-sized,CASSGGDSPTHVAFF,TGTGCCAGCAGCGGGGGCGATAGCCCAACTCACGTGGCTTTCTTT
TRBJ1-2,TRBV27,NA,NA,CASSLGGADGYTF,TGTGCCAGCAGTTTAGGAGGGGCCGATGGCTACACCTTC
TRBJ2-3,TRBV7-8,TRBD2,NA,CASSSTSGPSTDTQYF,TGTGCCAGCAGCTCGACTAGCGGACCTAGCACAGATACGCAGTATTTT
TRBJ2-7,TRBV7-9,NA,NA,CASSLESGLYEQYF,TGTGCCAGCAGCTTAGAGTCGGGCCTCTACGAGCAGTACTTC
TRBJ1-2,TRBV29-1,NA,once,CSVLTGLEDGYTF,TGCAGCGTTCTAACAGGGTTGGAGGATGGCTACACCTTC
TRBJ1-2,TRBV13,NA,NA,CASSFSGSLSYGYTF,TGTGCCAGCAGCTTTTCCGGGTCCTTGTCCTATGGCTACACCTTC
TRBJ2-7,TRBV27,TRBD1,few,CASSLWDRGHEQYF,TGTGCCAGCAGTTTGTGGGACAGGGGGCACGAGCAGTACTTC
TRBJ2-1,TRBV7-9,NA,NA,CASSFSESSYNEQFF,TGTGCCAGCAGCTTTAGCGAGAGCTCCTACAATGAGCAGTTCTTC
TRBJ2-2,TRBV6-4,NA,NA,CASSDSKDTGELFF,TGTGCCAGCAGTGACTCCAAGGACACCGGGGAGCTGTTTTTT
TRBJ2-7,TRBV14,NA,once,CASSQVDGLLVYEQYF,TGTGCCAGCAGCCAAGTGGACGGCCTTTTGGTATACGAGCAGTACTTC
TRBJ2-1,TRBV7-6,NA,NA,CASSLPTHPPYNEQFF,TGTGCCAGCAGCCTACCCACGCACCCCCCCTACAATGAGCAGTTCTTC
TRBJ1-2,TRBV29-1,NA,NA,CSGWTDYGYTF,TGCAGCGGATGGACCGACTATGGCTACACCTTC
TRBJ1-4,TRBV7-8,NA,NA,CASSLDRLNEKLFF,TGTGCCAGCAGCTTAGATAGACTTAATGAAAAACTGTTTTTT
TRBJ2-1,TRBV10-3,TRBD1,NA,CAISESNRGPYNEQFF,TGTGCCATCAGTGAGTCTAACAGGGGGCCCTACAATGAGCAGTTCTTC